The 30 T cell receptor beta chains in this list originate from one sample, sequenced in a study of tumor-infiltrating lymphocytes in primary liver carcinoma. The source material, 20-30 mg of unsorted bulk tissue, was used to co-extract RNA and DNA. TCR beta cDNA came from around 500 ng total RNA, primed with a constant-region primer. Nested multiplex PCR, run for three rounds with slightly modified ARM-PCR, yielded TCR beta libraries. The first two PCR rounds used TRBV1-TRBV30 primers with a Cbeta primer, about 9 cycles each. TCRdb reprocessed the multiplex PCR reads with MiXCR, giving one entry per CDR3 protein. The table shows approximately 80,000 distinct CDR3 sequences, with about three quarters occurring only once. Sequenced: tumor-adjacent normal liver tissue. All receptors come from a man in his forties or fifties with primary liver carcinoma and hepatitis B virus infection.

The chain joins TRBV7-3 to TRBJ1-1; D is ambiguous. This CDR3 has 13 amino acids. The germline CDR1 and CDR2 sequences are SGHTA and FQGTGA. Trimming removed 8 bases from V and 0 bases from J, with 10 bases in between. CDR3 in DNA: TGTGCCAGCTCTAAGGAACTGAACACTGAAGCTTTCTTT. This codes for CASSKELNTEAFF.

Turning to this clonotype: The conserved final phenylalanine or tryptophan is absent from the CDR3, which likely points to a read error. The limits of the CDR3 on the DNA are not certain, so only TCRdb's listed CDR3 is given. V is TRBV29-1 and J is TRBJ2-1. CDR1 and CDR2 (germline): SQVTM, ANQGSEA. Termini included, the CDR3 measures 12 amino acids. The CDR3 protein is CSVEGRYNEHFL.

The chain has TRBV6-1 and TRBJ1-5; unclear D gene. The germline V and J ends were trimmed by 8 bases and 6 bases, with 20 bases remaining between them. This CDR3 region has 15 residues. Germline V gene lookup returns CDR1 MNHNS and CDR2 SASEGT. For the CDR3, the DNA is TGTGCCAGCCAAGGGAGAATGGGCGGCAGTCAGCCCCAGCATTTT. Encoded protein: CASQGRMGGSQPQHF.

This clonotype has at least ten counts. This chain uses TRBV4-3 with TRBJ2-7; D is ambiguous. In germline, CDR1 is LGHNA, CDR2 YSLEER. Deletions cut 1 base from V and 1 base from J, with 5 bases between. The CDR3 totals 13 residues. The CDR3 sequence is CASSQAVSYEQYF. As DNA, the CDR3 is TGCGCCAGCAGCCAAGCAGTTTCCTACGAGCAGTACTTC.

In the case of this clonotype: At one end the junction does not follow the germline gene, possibly because of a read error. V gene TRBV6-1 combines with J gene TRBJ2-5, with a tentative D call TRBD1 (5 bases). The germline V gene encodes CDR1 MNHNS and CDR2 SASEGT. The CDR3 loop spans 15 amino acids. CDR3: CASNDLQGKQETQYF. The DNA for the CDR3 is TGTGCCAGCAATGATCTGCAGGGCAAACAAGAGACCCAATACTTC.

This clonotype was observed a few times. The rearrangement links TRBV29-1 to TRBJ1-3, with 7 bases lining up with TRBD1. CDR1 and CDR2 (germline): SQVTM, ANQGSEA. Trimming took 7 bases from V and 4 from J; bases not matched to a gene: 4. This CDR3 has 12 residues. CDR3 sequence: CSAKQGGNTIYF. CDR3 sequence (DNA): TGCAGCGCCAAACAGGGGGGAAACACCATATATTTT.

With respect to this clonotype: One end of the junction is discordant with germline, which a read error may explain. The chain uses TRBV12-3 or TRBV12-4 and TRBJ2-7; the match to TRBD2 covers 11 bases. The CDR3 has 17 amino acids. The CDR3 loop reads CASSPKSTSGNPYEQYF. The CDR3 bases are TGTGCCAGCAGTCCAAAGTCGACTAGCGGGAACCCCTACGAGCAGTATTTC.

This clonotype occurred a few times. The V and J genes are TRBV5-4 and TRBJ2-3, with no clear D. CDR3 size: 17 residues. V gave up 8 bases and J gave up 0 bases, with 22 bases separating them. The germline V gene has CDR1 SGHNT and CDR2 YYREEE (reference sequence). CDR3 sequence: CASSTSRARTSTDTQYF. CDR3 sequence (DNA): TGTGCCAGTAGCACTTCCCGCGCGCGTACTAGCACAGATACGCAGTATTTT.

Details on this clonotype: This is likely a read error, given that the CDR3 carries no conserved phenylalanine or tryptophan at its end. The rearrangement joins TRBV11-1 to TRBJ2-5, with 7 bases that match TRBD1. The V segment lost 9 bases and the J segment 6 bases; nucleotides outside the gene matches: 13. Germline CDR1 and CDR2: SGHAT and FQDESV (reference sequence). The CDR3 loop spans 14 amino acids. This CDR3 is CASSGQVEVKTQYL. CDR3 sequence (DNA): TGTGCCAGTAGTGGACAGGTAGAGGTGAAGACCCAGTACTTA.

Regarding this clonotype: A much larger clone differs from this one at a single base, so this may be a read error. The rearrangement links TRBV6-5 to TRBJ2-6, with TRBD1 as a possible D gene (5 bases). The CDR3 covers 15 residues. From germline, CDR1 is MNHEY and CDR2 SVGAGI. The CDR3 DNA sequence: TGTGCCAGCAGTCAAAGGGGCCCTGGGGTCAACGTCCTGACTTTC. Amino acids: CASSQRGPGVNVLTF.

Note on this clonotype: A junction end diverges from the germline sequence, so it may reflect a read error. This chain joins TRBV28 and TRBJ2-3; D perhaps matches TRBD2 (6 bases). The V gene's germline CDR1 is MDHEN and CDR2 SYDVKM. The CDR3 is 16 amino acids. The CDR3 loop reads CANSLFGTCVGDTQYF. The CDR3 DNA reads TGTGCCAACAGTTTATTCGGGACTTGCGTGGGCGATACGCAGTATTTT.

In regard to this clonotype: This sequence may be a read error, since a much larger clone differs from it by one base. The CDR3 loop is CASSWAGEEQYF. The DNA for the CDR3 is TGTGCCAGCAGCTGGGCGGGGGAGGAGCAGTACTTC. The rearrangement joins TRBV7-9 to TRBJ2-7, with 7 bases aligning to TRBD2. V lost 4 bases and J lost 7; bases outside the gene matches: 4. Germline V gene data show CDR1 as SEHNR and CDR2 as FQNEAQ (reference sequence). The CDR3 sequence is 12 residues long.

This clonotype came up many times. A much larger clone differs from this one at a single base, so this may be a read error. J is TRBJ1-1 and V is TRBV11-2; 7 nucleotides line up with TRBD1. CDR1 is SGHAT, CDR2 FQNNGV, per germline. The CDR3 is 15 residues long. The CDR3, as DNA: TGTGCCAACAGCCCTTGGGAGGGGGCGAACACTGAAGCTTTCTTT. This sequence encodes CANSPWEGANTEAFF.

This clonotype was recorded at least ten times. The V gene is TRBV4-2, the J gene TRBJ2-7; 7 nucleotides match TRBD2. Germline values: CDR1 LGHNA, CDR2 YNFKEQ. The J segment lost 0 bases and the V segment lost 1 base, leaving 9 bases of the junction unmatched. The CDR3 consists of 17 residues. DNA for the CDR3: TGTGCCAGCAGCCAAGCGGGGGGTCAGTTTAGCTCCTACGAGCAGTACTTC. Translating gives CASSQAGGQFSSYEQYF.

For this clonotype: The CDR3 end shows no conserved phenylalanine or tryptophan, and so a read error is likely. The chain combines TRBV4-3 with TRBJ1-5, with D hard to call. Germline values: CDR1 LGHNA, CDR2 YSLEER. The CDR3 contains 13 residues. CDR3 in DNA: TGCACCAGCAGCCAAGATCGGAATCAGCCCCAGCATTAT. This sequence encodes CTSSQDRNQPQHY.

In the case of this clonotype: Germline is not matched at one junction end, which may reflect a read error. The rearrangement uses TRBV29-1 and TRBJ2-1, with a possible D match to TRBD2 (6 bases). Germline CDR1 SQVTM, CDR2 ANQGSEA. This CDR3 is built from 10 residues. The CDR3 coding sequence is TGCAGCGTCACAGGTCGGGAGCAGTTATTC. It is translated as CSVTGREQLF.

Worth noting for this clonotype: Germline and junction disagree at one end, which may indicate a read error. The chain has TRBV11-2 and TRBJ2-5; D unresolved. This CDR3 contains 14 residues. Per germline, CDR1 SGHAT and CDR2 FQNNGV. The CDR3 sequence is CASSPGRVQETQHF. In DNA form, the CDR3 reads TGTGCCAGCAGCCCCGGGCGCGTACAAGAGACCCAGCACTTC.

This clonotype was seen only once. DNA of the CDR3: TGTGCCAGCAGGCCCTCTGCGACTAGCTCAGATACGCAGTATTTT. It is translated as CASRPSATSSDTQYF. The V gene is TRBV11-2, the J gene TRBJ2-3, with 7 bases lining up with TRBD2. The CDR3 consists of 15 residues. V was pared by 6 bases and J by 4 bases, with 10 bases of the junction left unmatched. Germline CDR1 is SGHAT and CDR2 is FQNNGV.

Turning to this clonotype: A much larger clone is a single base away; this may be a read error. V gene TRBV11-2 combines with J gene TRBJ2-5; D gene uncertain. The CDR3 spans 17 residues. Germline CDR1 and CDR2: SGHAT and FQNNGV. V gave up 0 bases and J gave up 7 bases, with 21 bases separating them. The CDR3 loop is CASSLEPGMGLEGTQYF. The CDR3 bases are TGTGCCAGCAGCTTAGAGCCGGGTATGGGGTTAGAAGGGACCCAGTACTTC.

Comments on this clonotype: A read error may produce the germline difference seen at one junction end. This rearrangement joins TRBV30 to TRBJ2-5; D is undetermined. The CDR3 spans 14 residues. Germline CDR1 reads GTSNPN; CDR2 reads SVGIG (reference sequence). CDR3 protein: CACLKRDSQETQYF. The CDR3 DNA follows: TGTGCCTGCTTAAAGCGCGATTCTCAAGAGACTCAGTACTTC.

About this clonotype: A much bigger clone sits one base away, suggesting this may be a read error. The chain is built from TRBV4-3 and TRBJ2-6, with D perhaps TRBD1 (6 bases). Per the germline V gene, CDR1 is LGHNA and CDR2 is YSLEER. V was pared by 7 bases and J by 2 bases, with 12 bases between. The CDR3 is made up of 15 amino acids. The CDR3 region is CASTQGTPGANVLTF. DNA for the CDR3: TGCGCCAGCACCCAGGGGACACCTGGGGCCAACGTCCTGACTTTC.

A note on this clonotype: The junction does not match germline at one end; this may be a read error. The CDR3 DNA is TGTGCCAGCAGAGCTGGGACATCCTCCTACAATGAGCGGTTCTTC. Encoded protein: CASRAGTSSYNERFF. This sequence joins TRBV2 and TRBJ2-1; tentative D call: TRBD1 (6 bases). CDR1 is SNHLY, CDR2 FYNNEI, per germline. The CDR3 is 15 amino acids.

There are many counts of this clonotype. The J gene is TRBJ2-2, the V gene TRBV5-6; 8 bases line up with TRBD2. Trimming took 2 bases from V and 3 from J; bases not matched to a gene: 6. CDR1 SGHDT and CDR2 YYEEEE come from the germline V gene. The CDR3 consists of 16 residues. CDR3 sequence reads: CASSLHIAGYTGELFF. The DNA for the CDR3 is TGTGCCAGCAGCTTACACATAGCGGGGTACACCGGGGAGCTGTTTTTT. Full variable domain (outside the CDR3, taken from reference TRBV5-6 and TRBJ2-2): DAGVTQSPTHLIKTRGQQVTLRCSPKSGHDTVSWYQQALGQGPQFIFQYYEEEERQRGNFPDRFSGHQFPNYSSELNVNALLLGDSALYLCASSLHIAGYTGELFFGEGSRLTVL.

In the case of this clonotype: One end of the junction fails to match germline, which may point to a read error. This chain connects TRBV7-6 to TRBJ2-3, with D possibly TRBD2 on 6 matching bases. This CDR3 is built from 12 residues. Germline V gives CDR1 SGHVS, CDR2 FNYEAQ. Written as DNA, the CDR3 is TGTGCCAACAGCCGGGCGGGGAGTACACAGTATTTT. This sequence encodes CANSRAGSTQYF.

This clonotype was detected only a few times. The genes are TRBV13 and TRBJ2-7, with 12 bases lining up with TRBD2. V lost 5 bases and J lost 7; bases outside the gene matches: 12. Germline values: CDR1 PRHDT, CDR2 FYEKMQ (reference sequence). The CDR3 loop spans 16 amino acids. CDR3 protein: CASSPPPSGRVREQYF. For the CDR3, the DNA is TGTGCCAGCAGCCCCCCTCCTAGCGGGAGGGTTCGGGAGCAGTACTTC.

This clonotype was counted only a few times. The V and J genes are TRBV28 and TRBJ1-3; perhaps TRBD1 as D (5 bases). Per germline, CDR1 MDHEN and CDR2 SYDVKM. This CDR3 is built from 16 residues. The V end lost 6 bases, the J end lost 0 bases, and 15 bases lay between the germline ends. CDR3 protein: CASSHSTAYSGNTIYF. The CDR3 DNA follows: TGTGCCAGCAGCCACTCGACAGCCTACTCTGGAAACACCATATATTTT.

Regarding this clonotype: A read error may account for a junction end that differs from germline. The chain joins TRBV11-2 to TRBJ1-5; D ambiguous. The CDR3 is made up of 14 amino acids. Per the germline V gene, CDR1 is SGHAT and CDR2 is FQNNGV. In nucleotides, the CDR3 is TGTGCCAGCAGTCGCTGGTCAAAAAATCAGCCTCAGCATTTT. Protein sequence: CASSRWSKNQPQHF.

A remark on this clonotype: A much more abundant neighbour one base away suggests this may be a read error. The CDR3 bases are TGTGTCAGTAGTATCGGGACAGGGACCGGGGAGCTGTTTTTT. Its translation is CVSSIGTGTGELFF. The J gene is TRBJ2-2, the V gene TRBV19, with 9 bases lining up with TRBD1. CDR1 LNHDA and CDR2 SQIVND come from the germline V gene (reference sequence). The CDR3 is 14 amino acids.

This sequence joins TRBV28 and TRBJ1-3; a weak D match, TRBD1 (6 bases). V was cut by 3 bases and J by 4 bases, with 16 bases left in between. Germline-derived CDR1 and CDR2 are MDHEN and SYDVKM. The CDR3 is 16 amino acids. In DNA, the CDR3 is TGTGCCAGCAGTTTTGGGGGGCCTCCGCCCGGAAACACCATATATTTT. Protein product: CASSFGGPPPGNTIYF.

This clonotype has at least ten counts. The chain couples TRBV5-5 to TRBJ2-5; D may be TRBD2 (6 bases). The CDR3 contains 14 residues. The germline gives CDR1 SGHKS, CDR2 YYEKEE (reference sequence). Trimming removed 3 bases at V and 4 bases at J, with 13 bases between. The CDR3 sequence is CASSSKTRGETQYF. The CDR3 DNA sequence: TGTGCCAGCAGCTCGAAGACTAGGGGAGAGACCCAGTACTTC.